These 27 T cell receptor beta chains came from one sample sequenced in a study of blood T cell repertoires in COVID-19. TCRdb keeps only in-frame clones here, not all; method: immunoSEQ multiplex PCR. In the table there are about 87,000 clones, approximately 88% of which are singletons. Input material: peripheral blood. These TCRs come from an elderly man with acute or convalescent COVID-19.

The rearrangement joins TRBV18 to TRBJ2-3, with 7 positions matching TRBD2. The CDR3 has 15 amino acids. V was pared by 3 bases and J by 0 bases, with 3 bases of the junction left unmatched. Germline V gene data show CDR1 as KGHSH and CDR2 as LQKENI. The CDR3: CASSPRTSSTDTQYF. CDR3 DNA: TGTGCCAGCTCACCGCGGACTAGTAGCACAGATACGCAGTATTTT.

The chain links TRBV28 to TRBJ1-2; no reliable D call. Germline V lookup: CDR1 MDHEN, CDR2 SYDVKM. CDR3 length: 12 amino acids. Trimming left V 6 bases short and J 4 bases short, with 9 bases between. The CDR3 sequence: CASRLGLYGYTF. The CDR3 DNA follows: TGTGCCAGCAGGCTGGGCCTCTATGGCTACACCTTC.

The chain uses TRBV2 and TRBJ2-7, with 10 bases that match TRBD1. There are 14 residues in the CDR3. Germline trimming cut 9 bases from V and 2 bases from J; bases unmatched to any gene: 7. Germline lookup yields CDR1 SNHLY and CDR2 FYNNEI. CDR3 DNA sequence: TGTGCCAGTTTCCCCGGGACAGGGGCCTACGAGCAGTACTTC. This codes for CASFPGTGAYEQYF. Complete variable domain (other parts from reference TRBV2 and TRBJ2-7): EPEVTQTPSHQVTQMGQEVILRCVPISNHLYFYWYRQILGQKVEFLVSFYNNEISEKSEIFDDQFSVERPDGSNFTLKIRSTKLEDSAMYFCASFPGTGAYEQYFGPGTRLTVT.

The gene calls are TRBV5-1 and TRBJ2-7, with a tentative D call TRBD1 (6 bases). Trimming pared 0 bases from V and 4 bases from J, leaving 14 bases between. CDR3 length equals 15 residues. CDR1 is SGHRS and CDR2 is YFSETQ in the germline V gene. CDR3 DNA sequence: TGCGCCAGCAGCTTGGGGGACACTGGTCTGTACGAGCAGTACTTC. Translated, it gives CASSLGDTGLYEQYF. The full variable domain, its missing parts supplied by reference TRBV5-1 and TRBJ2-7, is KAGVTQTPRYLIKTRGQQVTLSCSPISGHRSVSWYQQTPGQGLQFLFEYFSETQRNKGNFPGRFSGRQFSNSRSEMNVSTLELGDSALYLCASSLGDTGLYEQYFGPGTRLTVT.

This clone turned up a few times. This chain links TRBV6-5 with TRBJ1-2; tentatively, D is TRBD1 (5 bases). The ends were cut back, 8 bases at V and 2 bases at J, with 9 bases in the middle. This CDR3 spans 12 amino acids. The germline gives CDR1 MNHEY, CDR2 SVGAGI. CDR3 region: CASGGVNYGYTF. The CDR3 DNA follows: TGTGCCAGCGGAGGGGTCAACTATGGCTACACCTTC.

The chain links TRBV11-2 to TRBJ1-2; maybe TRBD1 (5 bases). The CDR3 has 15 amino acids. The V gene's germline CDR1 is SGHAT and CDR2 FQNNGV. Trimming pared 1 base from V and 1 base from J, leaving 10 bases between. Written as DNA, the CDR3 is TGTGCCAGCAGCTTAGGTGCGGGGCTTAACTATGGCTACACCTTC. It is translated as CASSLGAGLNYGYTF.

CDR3 sequence: CASSLELGGDTGELFF. As DNA, the CDR3 is TGCGCCAGCAGCTTGGAGCTGGGGGGTGACACCGGGGAGCTGTTTTTT. J is TRBJ2-2 and V is TRBV5-1; maybe TRBD2 (6 bases). The CDR3 is made up of 16 amino acids. Trimming removed 0 bases at V and 3 bases at J, with 12 bases between. Germline CDR1 reads SGHRS; CDR2 reads YFSETQ.

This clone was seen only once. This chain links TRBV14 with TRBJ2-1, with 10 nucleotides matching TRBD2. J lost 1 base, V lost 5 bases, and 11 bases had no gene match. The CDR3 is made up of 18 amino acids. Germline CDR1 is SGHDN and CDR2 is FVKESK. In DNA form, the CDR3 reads TGTGCCAGCAGCGCGCGAGGACTAGCGGCTACTTCCTACAATGAGCAGTTCTTC. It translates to CASSARGLAATSYNEQFF.

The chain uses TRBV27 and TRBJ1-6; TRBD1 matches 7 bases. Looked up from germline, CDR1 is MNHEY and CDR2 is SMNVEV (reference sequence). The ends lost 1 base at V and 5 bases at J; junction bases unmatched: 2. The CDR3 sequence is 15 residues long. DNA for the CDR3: TGTGCCAGCAGTTTATTTGGGACAGATAATTCACCCCTCCACTTT. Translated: CASSLFGTDNSPLHF.

The CDR3 DNA follows: TGTGCCTGGAGGAGGAGAGGGAATACAGATACGCAGTATTTT. The encoded protein is CAWRRRGNTDTQYF. V usage is TRBV30 and J usage is TRBJ2-3; D is possibly TRBD2 (5 bases). This CDR3 spans 14 amino acids. CDR1 and CDR2 (germline): GTSNPN, SVGIG (reference sequence). Trimming removed 3 bases from V and 3 bases from J, with 13 bases in between.

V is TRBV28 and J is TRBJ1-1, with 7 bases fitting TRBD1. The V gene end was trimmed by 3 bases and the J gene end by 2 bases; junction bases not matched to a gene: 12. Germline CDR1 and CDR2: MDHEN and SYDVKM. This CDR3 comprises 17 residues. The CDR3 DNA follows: TGTGCCAGCAGTTTCTATGGGGACACAGGGGTCAACACTGAAGCTTTCTTT. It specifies CASSFYGDTGVNTEAFF.

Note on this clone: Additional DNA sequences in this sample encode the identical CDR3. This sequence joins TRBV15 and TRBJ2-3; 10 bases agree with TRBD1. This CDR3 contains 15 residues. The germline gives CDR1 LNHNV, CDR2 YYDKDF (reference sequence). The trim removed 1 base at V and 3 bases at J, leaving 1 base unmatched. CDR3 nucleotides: TGTGCCACCAGCAGAGCGGGACAGGGGACAGATACGCAGTATTTT. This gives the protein CATSRAGQGTDTQYF.

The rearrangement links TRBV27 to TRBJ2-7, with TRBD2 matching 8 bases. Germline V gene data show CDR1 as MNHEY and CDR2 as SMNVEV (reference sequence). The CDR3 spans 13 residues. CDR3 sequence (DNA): TGTGTAGCGGGACTCGAACCCCCCTACGAGCAGTACTTC. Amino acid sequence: CVAGLEPPYEQYF.

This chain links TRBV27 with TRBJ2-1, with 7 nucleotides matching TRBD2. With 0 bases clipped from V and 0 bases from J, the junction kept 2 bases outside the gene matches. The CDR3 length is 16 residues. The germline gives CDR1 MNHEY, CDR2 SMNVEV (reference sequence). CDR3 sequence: CASSLSRLASYNEQFF. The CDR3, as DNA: TGTGCCAGCAGTTTATCGAGACTAGCCTCCTACAATGAGCAGTTCTTC.

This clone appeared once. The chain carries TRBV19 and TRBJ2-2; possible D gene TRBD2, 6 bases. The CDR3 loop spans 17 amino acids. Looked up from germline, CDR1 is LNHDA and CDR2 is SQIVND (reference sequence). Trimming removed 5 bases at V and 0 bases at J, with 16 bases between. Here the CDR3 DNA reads TGTGCCAGTAGTTCCTCCCGGGGGTTCGCGAACACCGGGGAGCTGTTTTTT. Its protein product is CASSSSRGFANTGELFF. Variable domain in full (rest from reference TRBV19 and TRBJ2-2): DGGITQSPKYLFRKEGQNVTLSCEQNLNHDAMYWYRQDPGQGLRLIYYSQIVNDFQKGDIAEGYSVSREKKESFPLTVTSAQKNPTAFYLCASSSSRGFANTGELFFGEGSRLTVL.

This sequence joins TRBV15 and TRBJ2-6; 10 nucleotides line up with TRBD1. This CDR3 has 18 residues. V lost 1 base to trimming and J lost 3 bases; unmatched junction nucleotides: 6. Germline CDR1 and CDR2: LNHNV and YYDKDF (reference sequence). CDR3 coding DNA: TGTGCCACCAGCAGAGGACAGGGGGCAGGGGTTGGGGCCAACGTCCTGACTTTC. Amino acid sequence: CATSRGQGAGVGANVLTF.

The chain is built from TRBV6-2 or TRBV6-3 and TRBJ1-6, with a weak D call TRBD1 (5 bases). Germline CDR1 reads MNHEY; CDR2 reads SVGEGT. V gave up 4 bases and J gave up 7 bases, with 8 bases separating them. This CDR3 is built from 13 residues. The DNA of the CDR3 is TGTGCCAGCAGTTTTACAGGAAATTCACCCCTCCACTTT. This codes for CASSFTGNSPLHF.

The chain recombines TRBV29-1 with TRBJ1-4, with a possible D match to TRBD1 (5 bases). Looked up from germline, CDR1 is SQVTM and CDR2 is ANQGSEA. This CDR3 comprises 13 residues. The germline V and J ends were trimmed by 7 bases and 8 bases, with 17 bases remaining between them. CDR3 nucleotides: TGCAGCGCTGGCGGGGGAGATAGAGAAAAACTGTTTTTT. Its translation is CSAGGGDREKLFF.

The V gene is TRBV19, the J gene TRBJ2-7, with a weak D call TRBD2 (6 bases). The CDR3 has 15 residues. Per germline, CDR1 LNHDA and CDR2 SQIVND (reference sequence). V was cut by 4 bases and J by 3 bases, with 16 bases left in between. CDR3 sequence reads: CASSTSGRPNYEQYF. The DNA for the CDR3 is TGTGCCAGTAGTACTTCCGGGAGACCAAACTACGAGCAGTACTTC.

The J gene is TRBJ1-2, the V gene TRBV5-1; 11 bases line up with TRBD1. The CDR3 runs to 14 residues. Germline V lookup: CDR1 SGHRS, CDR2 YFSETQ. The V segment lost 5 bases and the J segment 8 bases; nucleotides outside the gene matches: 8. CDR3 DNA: TGCGCCAGCAGGCCCGGACAGGGGGCTAAGGGCTACACCTTC. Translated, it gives CASRPGQGAKGYTF. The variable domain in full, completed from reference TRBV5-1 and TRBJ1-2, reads KAGVTQTPRYLIKTRGQQVTLSCSPISGHRSVSWYQQTPGQGLQFLFEYFSETQRNKGNFPGRFSGRQFSNSRSEMNVSTLELGDSALYLCASRPGQGAKGYTFGSGTRLTVV.

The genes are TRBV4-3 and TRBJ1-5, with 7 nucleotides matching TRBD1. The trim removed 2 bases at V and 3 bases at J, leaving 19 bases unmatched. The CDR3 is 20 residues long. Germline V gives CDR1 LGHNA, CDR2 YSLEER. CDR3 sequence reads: CASSQSPRAGGLENNQPQHF. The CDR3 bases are TGCGCCAGCAGCCAATCTCCTAGGGCAGGGGGATTGGAAAACAATCAGCCCCAGCATTTT.

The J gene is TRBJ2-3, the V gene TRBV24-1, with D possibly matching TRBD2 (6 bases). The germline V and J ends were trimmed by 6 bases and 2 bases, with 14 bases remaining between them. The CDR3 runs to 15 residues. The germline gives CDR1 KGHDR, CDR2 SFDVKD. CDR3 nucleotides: TGTGCCACCAGTTACGGGAGTATAAACACAGATACGCAGTATTTT. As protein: CATSYGSINTDTQYF.

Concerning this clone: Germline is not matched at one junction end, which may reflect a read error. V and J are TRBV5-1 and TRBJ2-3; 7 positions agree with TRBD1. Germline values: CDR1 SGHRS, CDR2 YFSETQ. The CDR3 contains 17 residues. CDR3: CTSSLGETGLGTDTQYF. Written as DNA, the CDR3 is TGCACCAGCAGCTTGGGGGAGACAGGGCTCGGCACAGATACGCAGTATTTT. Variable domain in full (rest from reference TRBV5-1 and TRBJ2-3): KAGVTQTPRYLIKTRGQQVTLSCSPISGHRSVSWYQQTPGQGLQFLFEYFSETQRNKGNFPGRFSGRQFSNSRSEMNVSTLELGDSALYLCTSSLGETGLGTDTQYFGPGTRLTVL.

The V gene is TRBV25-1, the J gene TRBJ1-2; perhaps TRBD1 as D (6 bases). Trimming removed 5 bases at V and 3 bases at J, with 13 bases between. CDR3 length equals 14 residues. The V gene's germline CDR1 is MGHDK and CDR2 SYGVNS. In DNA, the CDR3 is TGTGCCAGCAGTACTGGACAGCCTTACTATGGCTACACCTTC. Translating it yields CASSTGQPYYGYTF.

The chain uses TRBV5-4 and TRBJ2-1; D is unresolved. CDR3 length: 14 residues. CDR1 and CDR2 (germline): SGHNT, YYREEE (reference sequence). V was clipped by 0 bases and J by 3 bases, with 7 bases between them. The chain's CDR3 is CASSLAASYNEQFF. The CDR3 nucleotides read TGTGCCAGCAGCTTGGCCGCCAGCTACAATGAGCAGTTCTTC.

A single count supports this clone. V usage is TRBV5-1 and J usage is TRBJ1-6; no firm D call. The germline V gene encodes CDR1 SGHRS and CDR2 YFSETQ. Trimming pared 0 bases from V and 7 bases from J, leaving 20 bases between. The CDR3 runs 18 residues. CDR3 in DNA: TGCGCCAGCAGCTTGGACCCGACTACTATAAACCCAAATTCACCCCTCCACTTT. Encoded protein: CASSLDPTTINPNSPLHF.

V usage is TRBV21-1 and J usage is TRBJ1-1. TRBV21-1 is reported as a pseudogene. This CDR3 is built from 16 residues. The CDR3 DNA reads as TGTGCCAGCAGCAAAGGGGACGCGGGGGCCAACACTGAAGCTTTCTTT. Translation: CASSKGDAGANTEAFF.